This T cell receptor (beta chain) was identified during a study of blood T cell repertoires in COVID-19. The overall study: The cDNA or gDNA used as material had been derived from T cells, B-cell-depleted T cells, or PBMCs.

TCRdb's copy holds only in-frame clones and misses some; the assay was immunoSEQ multiplex PCR. The data hold about 240,000 clones, with approximately 82% observed a single time. Losses at the gene ends were 7 bases for V and 2 bases for J; bases not matched to a gene: 4. The germline V gene encodes CDR1 WSHSY and CDR2 SAAADI. This CDR3 comprises 16 residues. This clone was detected a few times. Sequenced material: peripheral blood. The rearrangement joins TRBV10-2 to TRBJ2-1; 14 bases are a match to TRBD2. The TCR originated in a man aged 25 to 40 who had recovered from COVID-19. The CDR3 here is CASTTGLAGAYNEQFF. The CDR3 nucleotides read TGCGCCAGCACCACGGGACTAGCGGGGGCCTACAATGAGCAGTTCTTC.